The clone carrying this TCR beta chain was picked up one time. Germline V gene data show CDR1 as SNHLY and CDR2 as FYNNEI. The CDR3 totals 15 residues. V shed 4 bases and J shed 0 bases, with 9 bases lying between them. This record belongs to a study of control samples from healthy donors and cancer patients. Method: immunoSEQ multiplex PCR; TCRdb's copy keeps in-frame clones and lacks some. This table has 150,000 to 200,000 clones, 75% to 95% appearing once. The source of this sequence is a woman in her twenties or thirties in good health. The sample was blood. J is TRBJ2-2 and V is TRBV2; tentatively, D is TRBD1 or TRBD2 (6 bases each). CDR3 in amino acids: CASSGGATNTGELFF. The CDR3 nucleotides are TGTGCCAGCAGTGGGGGGGCGACGAACACCGGGGAGCTGTTTTTT.